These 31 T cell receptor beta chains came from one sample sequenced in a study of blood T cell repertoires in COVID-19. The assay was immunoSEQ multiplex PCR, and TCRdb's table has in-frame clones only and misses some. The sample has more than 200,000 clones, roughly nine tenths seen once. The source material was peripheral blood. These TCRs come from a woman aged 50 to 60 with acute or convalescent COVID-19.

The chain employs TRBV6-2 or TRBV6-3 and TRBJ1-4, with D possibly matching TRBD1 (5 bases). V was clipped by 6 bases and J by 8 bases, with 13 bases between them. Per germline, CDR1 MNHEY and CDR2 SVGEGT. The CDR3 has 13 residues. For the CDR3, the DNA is TGTGCCAGCAGCCTCAGGGTGGAGGAAAAACTGTTTTTT. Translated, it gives CASSLRVEEKLFF.

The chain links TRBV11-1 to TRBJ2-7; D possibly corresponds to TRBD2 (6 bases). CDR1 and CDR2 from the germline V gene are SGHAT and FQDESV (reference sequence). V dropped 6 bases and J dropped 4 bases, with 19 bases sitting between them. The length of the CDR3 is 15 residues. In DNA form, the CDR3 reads TGTGCCAGCAGTCAAGCCGGGACTCTGAGTTACGAGCAGTACTTC. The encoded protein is CASSQAGTLSYEQYF.

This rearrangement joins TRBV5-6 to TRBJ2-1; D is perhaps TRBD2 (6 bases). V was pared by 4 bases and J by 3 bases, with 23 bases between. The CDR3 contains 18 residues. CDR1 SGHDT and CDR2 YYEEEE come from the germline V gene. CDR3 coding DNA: TGTGCCAGCAGCCTACTAGCCGGTCCAGCAGGGAACTACAATGAGCAGTTCTTC. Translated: CASSLLAGPAGNYNEQFF.

In DNA, the CDR3 is TGTGCCAGCAGTGAATTTCCGACTTTAAGCTCCTATAATTCACCCCTCCACTTT. Its translation is CASSEFPTLSSYNSPLHF. The chain couples TRBV2 to TRBJ1-6; no firm D call. The germline gives CDR1 SNHLY, CDR2 FYNNEI. The ends were cut back, 2 bases at V and 0 bases at J, with 14 bases in the middle. The CDR3 has 18 amino acids.

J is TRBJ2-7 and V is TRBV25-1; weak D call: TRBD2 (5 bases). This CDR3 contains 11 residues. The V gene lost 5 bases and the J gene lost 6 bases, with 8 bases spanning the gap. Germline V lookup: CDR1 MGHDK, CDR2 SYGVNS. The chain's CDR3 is CASSRGSEQYF. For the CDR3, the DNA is TGTGCCAGCAGTCGGGGAAGCGAGCAGTACTTC.

CDR3 sequence: CASSLWGQVISGNTIYF. CDR3 DNA sequence: TGTGCCAGCAGTCTCTGGGGACAGGTCATCTCTGGAAACACCATATATTTT. This chain joins TRBV6-2 or TRBV6-3 and TRBJ1-3, with 8 bases identical to TRBD1. The CDR3 is 17 amino acids. CDR1 and CDR2 (germline): MNHEY, SVGEGT. V lost 5 bases and J lost 0; bases outside the gene matches: 9.

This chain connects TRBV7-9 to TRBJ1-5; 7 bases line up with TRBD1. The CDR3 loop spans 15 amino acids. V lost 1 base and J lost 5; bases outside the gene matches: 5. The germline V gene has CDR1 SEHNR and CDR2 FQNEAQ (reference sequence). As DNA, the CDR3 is TGTGCCAGCAGCTTAGGTTCACAGGGGTATCAGCCCCAGCATTTT. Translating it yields CASSLGSQGYQPQHF.

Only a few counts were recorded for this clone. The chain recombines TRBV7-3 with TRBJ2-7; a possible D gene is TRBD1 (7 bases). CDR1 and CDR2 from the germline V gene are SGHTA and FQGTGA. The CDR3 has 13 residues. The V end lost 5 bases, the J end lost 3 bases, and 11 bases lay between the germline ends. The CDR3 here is CASSRGTDYEQYF. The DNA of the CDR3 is TGTGCCAGCAGCCGCGGGACAGACTACGAGCAGTACTTC.

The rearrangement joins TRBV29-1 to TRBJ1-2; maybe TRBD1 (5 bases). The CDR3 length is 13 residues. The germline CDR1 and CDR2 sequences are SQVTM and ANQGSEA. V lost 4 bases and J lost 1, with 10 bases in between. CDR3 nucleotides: TGCAGCGTTGTTCGGGGGGGTAACTATGGCTACACCTTC. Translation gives CSVVRGGNYGYTF.

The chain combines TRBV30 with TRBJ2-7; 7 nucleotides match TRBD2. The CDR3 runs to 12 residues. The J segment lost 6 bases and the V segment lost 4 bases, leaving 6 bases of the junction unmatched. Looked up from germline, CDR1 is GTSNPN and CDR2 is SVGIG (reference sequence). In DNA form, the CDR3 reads TGTGCCTGGACCGCGGGGGTGGGCGAGCAGTACTTC. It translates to CAWTAGVGEQYF.

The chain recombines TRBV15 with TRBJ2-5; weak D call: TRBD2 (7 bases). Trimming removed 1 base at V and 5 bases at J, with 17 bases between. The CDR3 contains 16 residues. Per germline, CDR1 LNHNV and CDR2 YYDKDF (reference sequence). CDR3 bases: TGTGCCACCAGCAGAGTGGGAGGGGGAAGGACGGAGACCCAGTACTTC. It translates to CATSRVGGGRTETQYF.

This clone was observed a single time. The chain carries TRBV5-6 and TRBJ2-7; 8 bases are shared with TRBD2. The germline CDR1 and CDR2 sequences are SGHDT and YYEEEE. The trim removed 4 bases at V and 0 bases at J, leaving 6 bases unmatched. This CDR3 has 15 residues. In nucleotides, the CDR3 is TGTGCCAGCAGCCCGGGGGGGGCCTTCTCCTACGAGCAGTACTTC. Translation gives CASSPGGAFSYEQYF.

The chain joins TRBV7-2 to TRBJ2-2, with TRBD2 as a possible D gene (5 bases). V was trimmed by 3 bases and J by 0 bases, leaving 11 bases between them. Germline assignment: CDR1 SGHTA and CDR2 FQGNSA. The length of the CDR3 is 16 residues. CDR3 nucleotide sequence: TGTGCCAGCAGCTTGGAGGCGCGCACGAACACCGGGGAGCTGTTTTTT. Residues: CASSLEARTNTGELFF.

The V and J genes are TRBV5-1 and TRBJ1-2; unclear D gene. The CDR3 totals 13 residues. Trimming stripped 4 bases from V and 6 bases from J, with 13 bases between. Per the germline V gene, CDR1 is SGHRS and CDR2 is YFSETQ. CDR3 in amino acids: CASSPGSGHGYTF. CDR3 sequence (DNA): TGCGCCAGCAGCCCAGGTTCTGGGCATGGCTACACCTTC.

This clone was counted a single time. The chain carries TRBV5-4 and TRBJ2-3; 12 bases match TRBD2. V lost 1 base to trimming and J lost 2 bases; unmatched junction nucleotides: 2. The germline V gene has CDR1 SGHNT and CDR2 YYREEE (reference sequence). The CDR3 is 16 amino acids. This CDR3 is CASSLWTSGTTDTQYF. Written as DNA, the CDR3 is TGTGCCAGCAGCTTGTGGACTAGCGGGACCACAGATACGCAGTATTTT.

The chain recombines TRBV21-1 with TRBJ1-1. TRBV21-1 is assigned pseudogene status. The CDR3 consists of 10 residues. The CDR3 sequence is CASSEAEAFF. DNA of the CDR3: TGTGCCAGCAGCGAGGCAGAAGCTTTCTTT.

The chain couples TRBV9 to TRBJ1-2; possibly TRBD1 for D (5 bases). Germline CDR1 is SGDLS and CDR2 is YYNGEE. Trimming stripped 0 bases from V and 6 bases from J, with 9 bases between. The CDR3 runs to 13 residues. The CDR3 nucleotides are TGTGCCAGCAGCGTAGAGACAGCGAATGGCTACACCTTC. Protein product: CASSVETANGYTF.

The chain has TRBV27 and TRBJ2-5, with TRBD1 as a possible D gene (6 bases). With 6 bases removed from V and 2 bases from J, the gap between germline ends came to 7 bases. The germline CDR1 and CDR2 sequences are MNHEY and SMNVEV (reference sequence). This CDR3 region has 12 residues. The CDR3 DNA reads TGTGCCAGCAGAAGGGGGCAAGAGACCCAGTACTTC. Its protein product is CASRRGQETQYF.

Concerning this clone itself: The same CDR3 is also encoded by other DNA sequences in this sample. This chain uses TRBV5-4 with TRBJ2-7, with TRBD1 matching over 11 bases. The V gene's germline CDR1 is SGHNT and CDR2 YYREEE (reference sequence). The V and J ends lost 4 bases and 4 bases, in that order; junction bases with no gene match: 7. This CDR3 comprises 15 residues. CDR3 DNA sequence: TGTGCCAGCAGCCTAGGGACAGGGGGGTCGTACGAGCAGTACTTC. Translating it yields CASSLGTGGSYEQYF.

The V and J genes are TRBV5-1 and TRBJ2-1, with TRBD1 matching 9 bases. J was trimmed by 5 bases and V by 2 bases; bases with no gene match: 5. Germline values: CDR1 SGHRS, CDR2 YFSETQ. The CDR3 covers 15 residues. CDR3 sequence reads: CASSLQGAINNEQFF. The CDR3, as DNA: TGCGCCAGCAGCTTACAGGGGGCAATTAACAATGAGCAGTTCTTC.

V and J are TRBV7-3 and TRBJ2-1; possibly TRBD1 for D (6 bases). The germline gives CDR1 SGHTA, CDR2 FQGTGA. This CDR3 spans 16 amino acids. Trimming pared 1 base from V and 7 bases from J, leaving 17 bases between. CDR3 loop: CASSLSAGAMVNEQFF. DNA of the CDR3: TGTGCCAGCAGCTTAAGCGCAGGGGCGATGGTTAATGAGCAGTTCTTC. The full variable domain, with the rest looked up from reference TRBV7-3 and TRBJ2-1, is GAGVSQTPSNKVTEKGKYVELRCDPISGHTALYWYRQSLGQGPEFLIYFQGTGAADDSGLPNDRFFAVRPEGSVSTLKIQRTERGDSAVYLCASSLSAGAMVNEQFFGPGTRLTVL.

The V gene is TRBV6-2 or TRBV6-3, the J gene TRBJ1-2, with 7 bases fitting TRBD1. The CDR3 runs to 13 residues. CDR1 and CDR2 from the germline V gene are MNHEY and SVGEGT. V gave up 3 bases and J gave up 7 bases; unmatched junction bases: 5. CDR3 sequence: CASSYSTGVGYTF. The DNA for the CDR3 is TGTGCCAGCAGTTATTCCACAGGGGTTGGCTACACCTTC.

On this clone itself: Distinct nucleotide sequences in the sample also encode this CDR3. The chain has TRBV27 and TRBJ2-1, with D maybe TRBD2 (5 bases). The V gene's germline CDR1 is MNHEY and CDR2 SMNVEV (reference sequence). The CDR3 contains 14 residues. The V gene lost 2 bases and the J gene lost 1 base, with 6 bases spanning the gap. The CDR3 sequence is CASSLGGSYNEQFF. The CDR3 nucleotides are TGTGCCAGCAGTTTAGGCGGGTCCTACAATGAGCAGTTCTTC.

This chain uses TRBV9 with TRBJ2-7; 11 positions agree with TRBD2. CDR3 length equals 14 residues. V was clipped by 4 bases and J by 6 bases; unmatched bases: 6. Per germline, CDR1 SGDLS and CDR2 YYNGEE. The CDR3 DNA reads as TGTGCCAGCAGCCTCACTAGCGGGAGTTCCGAGCAGTACTTC. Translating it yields CASSLTSGSSEQYF.

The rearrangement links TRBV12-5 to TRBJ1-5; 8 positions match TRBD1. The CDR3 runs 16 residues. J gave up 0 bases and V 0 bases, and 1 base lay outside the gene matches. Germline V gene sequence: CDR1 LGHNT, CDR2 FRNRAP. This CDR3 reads CASGLVGQGSNQPQHF. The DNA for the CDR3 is TGTGCTAGTGGTTTGGTCGGACAGGGTAGCAATCAGCCCCAGCATTTT.

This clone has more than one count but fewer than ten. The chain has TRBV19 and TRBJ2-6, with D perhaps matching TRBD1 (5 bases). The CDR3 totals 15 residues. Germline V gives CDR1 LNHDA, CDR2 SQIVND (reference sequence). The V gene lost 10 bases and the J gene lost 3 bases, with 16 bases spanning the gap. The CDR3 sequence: CATRRQSFGANVLTF. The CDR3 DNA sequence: TGTGCCACCAGGCGACAGTCTTTTGGGGCCAACGTCCTGACTTTC.

The CDR3 protein is CASSRGGLYNSPLHF. The CDR3 DNA reads TGTGCCAGCAGTCGTGGGGGACTCTATAATTCACCCCTCCACTTT. This rearrangement joins TRBV6-2 or TRBV6-3 to TRBJ1-6, with D perhaps TRBD1 (5 bases). Germline CDR1 MNHEY, CDR2 SVGEGT. There are 15 residues in the CDR3. V lost 5 bases, J lost 3 bases, and 11 bases lay in between.

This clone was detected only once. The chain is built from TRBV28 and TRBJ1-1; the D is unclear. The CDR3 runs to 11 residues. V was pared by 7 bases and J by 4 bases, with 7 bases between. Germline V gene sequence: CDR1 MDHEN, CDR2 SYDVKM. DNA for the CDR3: TGTGCCAGCACTGAGGGCACTGAAGCTTTCTTT. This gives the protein CASTEGTEAFF.

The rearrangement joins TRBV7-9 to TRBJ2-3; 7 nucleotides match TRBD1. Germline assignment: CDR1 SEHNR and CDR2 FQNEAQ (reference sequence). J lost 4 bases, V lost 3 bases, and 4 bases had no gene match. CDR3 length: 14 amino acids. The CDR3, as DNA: TGTGCCAGCAGCTTCACGCAGGGGGCAGATACGCAGTATTTT. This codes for CASSFTQGADTQYF.

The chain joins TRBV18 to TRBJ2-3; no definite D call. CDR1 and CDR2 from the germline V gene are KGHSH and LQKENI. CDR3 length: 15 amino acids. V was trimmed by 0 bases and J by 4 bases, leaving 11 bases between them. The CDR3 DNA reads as TGTGCCAGCTCACCACCAGCAGGCCTCGCAGATACGCAGTATTTT. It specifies CASSPPAGLADTQYF.

The CDR3 spells CASSQIAAFSGLGDTIYF. CDR3 coding DNA: TGTGCCAGCAGCCAAATTGCCGCCTTTTCCGGGCTGGGAGACACCATATATTTT. This chain joins TRBV4-2 and TRBJ1-3; D unresolved. The CDR3 runs to 18 residues. Per the germline V gene, CDR1 is LGHNA and CDR2 is YNFKEQ. The V gene lost 2 bases and the J gene lost 8 bases, with 25 bases spanning the gap.